A selection of T cell receptor beta chains follows, all from one sample in a study of T cells expressing NK-cell markers. With the 5' RACE reads reprocessed, TCRdb shows one record per CDR3 protein and no DNA. The listing records 550,000 to 600,000 distinct CDR3 sequences. What was sequenced was blood T cells: a sorted CD56 or NKG2C T cell subset, CD4+ or CD8+ T cells, or bulk PBMC T cells (not recorded which). The origin of the receptors is a man aged 18 to 30 in good health. Each CDR3 is given with its conserved first and last residue. The order of the fields is J gene, V gene, clone size, CDR3 protein. The listing skips clone size in some rows; elsewhere it reads once, few, many or a size class.

j_gene: TRBJ2-5
v_gene: TRBV2
abundance: -
CDR3aa: CASSELGGLGETQYF

j_gene: TRBJ2-5
v_gene: TRBV5-1
abundance: -
CDR3aa: CASSPRLAGRWETQYF

j_gene: TRBJ2-5
v_gene: TRBV12-5
abundance: -
CDR3aa: CASASIGAYQETQYF

j_gene: TRBJ1-6
v_gene: TRBV4-3
abundance: -
CDR3aa: CASSQAAGGLGSPLHF

j_gene: TRBJ2-3
v_gene: TRBV2
abundance: -
CDR3aa: CASSDRTSGTTDTQYF

j_gene: TRBJ1-5
v_gene: TRBV27
abundance: -
CDR3aa: CASSEAGYQPQHF

j_gene: TRBJ2-2
v_gene: TRBV10-1
abundance: -
CDR3aa: CASSNDRGRYTGELFF

j_gene: TRBJ2-1
v_gene: TRBV3-1
abundance: -
CDR3aa: CASSPNPPGLAGDEQFF

j_gene: TRBJ1-4
v_gene: TRBV5-6
abundance: -
CDR3aa: CASSLRDSLNEKLFF

j_gene: TRBJ1-3
v_gene: TRBV5-1
abundance: -
CDR3aa: CASSLGWLSGNTIYF

j_gene: TRBJ1-5
v_gene: TRBV7-9
abundance: -
CDR3aa: CASSIQGDNQPQHF

j_gene: TRBJ2-1
v_gene: TRBV6-1
abundance: -
CDR3aa: CASLRQGSGEQFF

j_gene: TRBJ1-5
v_gene: TRBV7-9
abundance: -
CDR3aa: CASSSADRGSGQPQHF

j_gene: TRBJ1-1
v_gene: TRBV12-3/TRBV12-4
abundance: -
CDR3aa: CASSPDTANTEAFF

j_gene: TRBJ1-1
v_gene: TRBV25-1
abundance: -
CDR3aa: CASSGQGGFQAFF

j_gene: TRBJ1-4
v_gene: TRBV4-3
abundance: -
CDR3aa: CASSQDGGPLNEKLFF

j_gene: TRBJ1-5
v_gene: TRBV7-2
abundance: -
CDR3aa: CASGSAPYQPQHF

j_gene: TRBJ2-2
v_gene: TRBV11-2
abundance: -
CDR3aa: CASSSLKAGVGTGELFF

j_gene: TRBJ2-7
v_gene: TRBV4-3
abundance: -
CDR3aa: CASSPSSRGGNYEQYF

j_gene: TRBJ1-1
v_gene: TRBV7-6
abundance: -
CDR3aa: CASSPGTPEAFF

j_gene: TRBJ1-5
v_gene: TRBV12-3/TRBV12-4
abundance: -
CDR3aa: CASSLEAKGQHF

j_gene: TRBJ2-7
v_gene: TRBV19
abundance: -
CDR3aa: CASSPSLGTSWEQYF

j_gene: TRBJ2-5
v_gene: TRBV4-3
abundance: -
CDR3aa: CASSQELRMETQYF

j_gene: TRBJ2-7
v_gene: TRBV27
abundance: -
CDR3aa: CASSLSSFGTGGYEQYF

j_gene: TRBJ2-6
v_gene: TRBV5-4
abundance: -
CDR3aa: CASSLTTSGANVLTF

j_gene: TRBJ2-3
v_gene: TRBV2
abundance: -
CDR3aa: CASSEFRTPGTDTQYF

j_gene: TRBJ1-1
v_gene: TRBV20-1
abundance: -
CDR3aa: CSAKRSDTEAFF

j_gene: TRBJ2-5
v_gene: TRBV20-1
abundance: -
CDR3aa: CSARDRASRTQYF

j_gene: TRBJ2-3
v_gene: TRBV20-1
abundance: -
CDR3aa: CSAQTDAIADSTDTQYF

j_gene: TRBJ2-5
v_gene: TRBV12-3/TRBV12-4
abundance: -
CDR3aa: CASNLGGQETQYF

j_gene: TRBJ2-1
v_gene: TRBV20-1
abundance: -
CDR3aa: CSAYTSGIYNEQFF

j_gene: TRBJ2-1
v_gene: TRBV25-1
abundance: -
CDR3aa: CASSGRQGNEQFF

j_gene: TRBJ2-1
v_gene: TRBV5-1
abundance: -
CDR3aa: CASRRETSGSPSEQFF

j_gene: TRBJ2-6
v_gene: TRBV12-3/TRBV12-4
abundance: -
CDR3aa: CASTSRRTSTSGANVLTF

j_gene: TRBJ2-2
v_gene: TRBV9
abundance: -
CDR3aa: CASSVEAGGATGELFF

j_gene: TRBJ2-7
v_gene: TRBV20-1
abundance: -
CDR3aa: CSALPGTGSDEQYF

j_gene: TRBJ2-3
v_gene: TRBV15
abundance: -
CDR3aa: CATSGSLRETDTQYF

j_gene: TRBJ2-5
v_gene: TRBV11-2
abundance: medium-sized
CDR3aa: CASSLTSGKETQYF

j_gene: TRBJ2-5
v_gene: TRBV12-5
abundance: -
CDR3aa: CASGWGQAETQYF

j_gene: TRBJ2-1
v_gene: TRBV4-2
abundance: -
CDR3aa: CASSQAEGLAGDSSYNEQFF